This T cell receptor beta chain is from a study of shared clonotypes between healthy human individuals. The CDR3 length is 13 residues. V shed 1 base and J shed 0 bases, with 3 bases lying between them. CDR1 SEHNR and CDR2 FQNEAQ come from the germline V gene (reference sequence). The method was immunoSEQ multiplex PCR; TCRdb's version includes in-frame clones alone and lacks a portion of them. The sample lists about 520,000 clones, over 75% occurring once. Details on this clone: It may be a read error: a sequence one base away is much more abundant.

The V and J genes are TRBV7-9 and TRBJ1-1, with no clear D. The specimen was PBMCs. The sequence was obtained from a woman aged 40 to 50 in good health. Some clones in this sample may be carry-over from other donors' samples. The CDR3 loop is CASSLEVNTEAFF. The CDR3 region has the DNA TGTGCCAGCAGCTTAGAGGTGAACACTGAAGCTTTCTTT.